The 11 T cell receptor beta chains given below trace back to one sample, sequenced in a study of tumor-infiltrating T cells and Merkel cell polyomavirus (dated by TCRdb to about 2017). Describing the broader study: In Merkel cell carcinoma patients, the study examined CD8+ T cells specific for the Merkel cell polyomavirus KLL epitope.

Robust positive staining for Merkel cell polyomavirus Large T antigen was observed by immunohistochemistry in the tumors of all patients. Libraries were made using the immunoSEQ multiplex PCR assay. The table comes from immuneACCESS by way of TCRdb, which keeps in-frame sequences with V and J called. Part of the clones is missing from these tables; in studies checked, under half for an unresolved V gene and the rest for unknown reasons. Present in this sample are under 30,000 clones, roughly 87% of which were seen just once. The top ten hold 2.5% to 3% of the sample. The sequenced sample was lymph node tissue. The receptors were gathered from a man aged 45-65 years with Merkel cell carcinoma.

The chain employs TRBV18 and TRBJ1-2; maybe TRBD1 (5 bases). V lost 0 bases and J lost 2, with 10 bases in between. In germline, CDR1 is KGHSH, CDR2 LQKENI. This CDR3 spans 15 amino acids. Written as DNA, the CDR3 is TGTGCCAGCTCACCACCGGGGGGGTTCAACTATGGCTACACCTTC. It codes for CASSPPGGFNYGYTF.

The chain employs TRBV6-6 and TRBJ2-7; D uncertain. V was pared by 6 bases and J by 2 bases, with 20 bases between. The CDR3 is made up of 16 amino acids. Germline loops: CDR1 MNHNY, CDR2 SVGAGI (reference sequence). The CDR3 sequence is CASRTRVRHLTYEQYF. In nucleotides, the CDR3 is TGTGCCAGCAGAACTCGCGTGCGACACCTAACCTACGAGCAGTACTTC.

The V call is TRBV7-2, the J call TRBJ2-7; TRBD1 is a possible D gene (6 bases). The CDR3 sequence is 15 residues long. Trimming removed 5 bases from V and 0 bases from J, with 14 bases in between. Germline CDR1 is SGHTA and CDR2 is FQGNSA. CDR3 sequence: CASSRDRQSSYEQYF. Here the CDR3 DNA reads TGTGCCAGCAGCCGAGACAGGCAGAGCTCCTACGAGCAGTACTTC.

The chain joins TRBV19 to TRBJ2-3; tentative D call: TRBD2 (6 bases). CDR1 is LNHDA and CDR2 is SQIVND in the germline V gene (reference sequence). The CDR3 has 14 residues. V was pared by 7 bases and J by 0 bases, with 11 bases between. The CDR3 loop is CASKPGVSTDTQYF. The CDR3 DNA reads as TGTGCCAGTAAACCGGGGGTAAGCACAGATACGCAGTATTTT.

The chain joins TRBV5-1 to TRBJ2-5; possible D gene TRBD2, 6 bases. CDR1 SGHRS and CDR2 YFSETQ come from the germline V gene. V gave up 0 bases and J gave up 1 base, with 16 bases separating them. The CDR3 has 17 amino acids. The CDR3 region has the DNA TGCGCCAGCAGCTTGGCCCCAACGGGACTCGGCCAAGAGACCCAGTACTTC. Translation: CASSLAPTGLGQETQYF.

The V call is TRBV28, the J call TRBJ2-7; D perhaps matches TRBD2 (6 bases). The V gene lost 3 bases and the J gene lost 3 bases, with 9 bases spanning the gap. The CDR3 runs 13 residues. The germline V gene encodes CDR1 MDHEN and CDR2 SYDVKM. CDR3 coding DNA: TGTGCCAGCAGTTTCGGAGGGTACTACGAGCAGTACTTC. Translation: CASSFGGYYEQYF.

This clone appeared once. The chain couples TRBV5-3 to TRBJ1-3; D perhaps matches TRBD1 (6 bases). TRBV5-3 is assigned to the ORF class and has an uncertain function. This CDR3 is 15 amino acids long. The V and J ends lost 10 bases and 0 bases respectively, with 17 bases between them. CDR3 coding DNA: TGTGCCCACCCCGGCAGGGGACGCTCTGGAAACACCATATATTTT. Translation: CAHPGRGRSGNTIYF.

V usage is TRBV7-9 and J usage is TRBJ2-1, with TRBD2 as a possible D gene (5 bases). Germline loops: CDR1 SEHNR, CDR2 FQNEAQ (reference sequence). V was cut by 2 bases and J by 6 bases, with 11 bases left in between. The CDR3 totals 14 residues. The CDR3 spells CASSLRVGVNEQFF. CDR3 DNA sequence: TGTGCCAGCAGCTTACGGGTCGGGGTCAATGAGCAGTTCTTC.

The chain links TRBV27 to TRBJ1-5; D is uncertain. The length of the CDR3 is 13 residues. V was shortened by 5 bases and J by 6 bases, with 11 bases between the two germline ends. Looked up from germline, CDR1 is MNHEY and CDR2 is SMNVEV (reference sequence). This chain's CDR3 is CASSLARGQPQHF. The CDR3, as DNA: TGTGCCAGCAGTCTGGCCCGGGGTCAGCCCCAGCATTTT.

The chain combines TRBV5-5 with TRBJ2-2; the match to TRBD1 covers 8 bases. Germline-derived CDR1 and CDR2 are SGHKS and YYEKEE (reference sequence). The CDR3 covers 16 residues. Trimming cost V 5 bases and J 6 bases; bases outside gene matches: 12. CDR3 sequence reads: CASRRWTGRFAGELFF. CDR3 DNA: TGTGCCAGCAGACGATGGACAGGGAGGTTCGCCGGGGAGCTGTTTTTT. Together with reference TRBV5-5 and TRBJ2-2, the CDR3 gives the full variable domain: DAGVTQSPTHLIKTRGQQVTLRCSPISGHKSVSWYQQVLGQGPQFIFQYYEKEERGRGNFPDRFSARQFPNYSSELNVNALLLGDSALYLCASRRWTGRFAGELFFGEGSRLTVL.

Here the CDR3 DNA reads TGTGCCAGCAGCTTGGGACAGACGAATAATGAAAAACTGTTTTTT. Amino acid sequence: CASSLGQTNNEKLFF. The genes are TRBV7-2 and TRBJ1-4; 7 bases fit TRBD1. Trimming took 3 bases from V and 4 from J; bases not matched to a gene: 5. This CDR3 is 15 amino acids long. Germline V lookup: CDR1 SGHTA, CDR2 FQGNSA.